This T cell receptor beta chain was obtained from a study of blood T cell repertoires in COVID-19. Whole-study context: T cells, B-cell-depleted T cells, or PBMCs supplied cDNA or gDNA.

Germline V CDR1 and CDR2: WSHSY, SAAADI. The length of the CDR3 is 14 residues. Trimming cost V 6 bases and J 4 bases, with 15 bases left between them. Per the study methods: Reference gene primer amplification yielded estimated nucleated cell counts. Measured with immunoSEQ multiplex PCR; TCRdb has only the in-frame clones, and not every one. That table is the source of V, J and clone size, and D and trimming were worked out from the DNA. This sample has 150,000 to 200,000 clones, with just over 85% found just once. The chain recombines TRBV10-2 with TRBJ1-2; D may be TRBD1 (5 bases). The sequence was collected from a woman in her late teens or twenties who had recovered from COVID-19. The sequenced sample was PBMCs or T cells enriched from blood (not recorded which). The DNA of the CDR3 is TGCGCCAGCAGGGCCGGGGGGGAGACCTATGGCTACACCTTC. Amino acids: CASRAGGETYGYTF.